This T cell receptor (beta chain) emerged from a study of blood T cell repertoires in COVID-19. Trimming left V 0 bases short and J 10 bases short, with 13 bases between. The CDR3 covers 14 residues. Per germline, CDR1 LGHDT and CDR2 YNNKEL (reference sequence). TCRdb keeps only in-frame clones here, not all; method: immunoSEQ multiplex PCR. The profile shows 200,000 to 300,000 clones, around nine tenths of them singletons. The sequencing input was PBMCs or T cells enriched from blood (not recorded which). This chain connects TRBV3-1 (or the pseudogene TRBV3-2) to TRBJ1-5; D is undetermined. This TCR came from a woman under 30 who had recovered from COVID-19. The CDR3 nucleotides are TGTGCCAGCAGCCAAGATCTTGAGGCTCAACCCCAGCATTTT. Amino acid sequence: CASSQDLEAQPQHF.